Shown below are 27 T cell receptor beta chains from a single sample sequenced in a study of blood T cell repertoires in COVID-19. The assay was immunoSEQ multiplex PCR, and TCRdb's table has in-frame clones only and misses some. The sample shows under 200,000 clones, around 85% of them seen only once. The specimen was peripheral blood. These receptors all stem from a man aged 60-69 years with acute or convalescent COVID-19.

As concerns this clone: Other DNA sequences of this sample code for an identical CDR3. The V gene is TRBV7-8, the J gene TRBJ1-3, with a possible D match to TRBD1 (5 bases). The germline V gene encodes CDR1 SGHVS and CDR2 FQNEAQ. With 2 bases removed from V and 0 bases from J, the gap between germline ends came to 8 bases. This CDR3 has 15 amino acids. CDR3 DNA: TGTGCCAGCAGCTTACGGGGGACCTCTGGAAACACCATATATTTT. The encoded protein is CASSLRGTSGNTIYF. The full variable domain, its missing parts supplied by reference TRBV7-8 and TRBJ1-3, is GAGVSQSPRYKVAKRGQDVALRCDPISGHVSLFWYQQALGQGPEFLTYFQNEAQLDKSGLPSDRFFAERPEGSVSTLKIQRTQQEDSAVYLCASSLRGTSGNTIYFGEGSWLTVV.

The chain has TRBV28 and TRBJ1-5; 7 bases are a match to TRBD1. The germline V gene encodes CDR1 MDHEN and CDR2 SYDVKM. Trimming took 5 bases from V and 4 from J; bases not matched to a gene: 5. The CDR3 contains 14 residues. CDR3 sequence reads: CASSPGTVNQPQHF. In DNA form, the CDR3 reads TGTGCCAGCAGTCCGGGGACAGTTAATCAGCCCCAGCATTTT.

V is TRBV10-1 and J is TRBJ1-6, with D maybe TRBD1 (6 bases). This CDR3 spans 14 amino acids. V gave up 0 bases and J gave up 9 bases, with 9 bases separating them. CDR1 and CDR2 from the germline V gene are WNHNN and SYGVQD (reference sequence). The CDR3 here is CASSESGAISPLHF. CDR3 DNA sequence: TGCGCCAGCAGTGAGTCGGGGGCCATTTCACCCCTCCACTTT.

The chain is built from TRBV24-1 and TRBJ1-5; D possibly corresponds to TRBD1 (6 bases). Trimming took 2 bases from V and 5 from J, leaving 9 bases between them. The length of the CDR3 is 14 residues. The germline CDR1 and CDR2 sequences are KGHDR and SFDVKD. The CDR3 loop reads CATSDSGEHQPQHF. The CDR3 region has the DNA TGTGCCACCAGTGATTCAGGGGAGCATCAGCCCCAGCATTTT.

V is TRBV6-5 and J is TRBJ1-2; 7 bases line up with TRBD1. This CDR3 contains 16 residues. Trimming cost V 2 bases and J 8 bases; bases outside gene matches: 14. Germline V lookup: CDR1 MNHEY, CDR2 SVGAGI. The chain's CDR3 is CASSYAELTGIGGYTF. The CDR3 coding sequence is TGTGCCAGCAGTTACGCAGAGCTGACAGGGATTGGGGGCTACACCTTC.

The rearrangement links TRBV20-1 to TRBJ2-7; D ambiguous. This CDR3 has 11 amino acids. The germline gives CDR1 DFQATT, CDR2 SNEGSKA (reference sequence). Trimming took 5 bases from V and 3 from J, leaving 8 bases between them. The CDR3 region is CSASPVYEQYF. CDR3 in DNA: TGCAGTGCTTCCCCAGTCTACGAGCAGTACTTC.

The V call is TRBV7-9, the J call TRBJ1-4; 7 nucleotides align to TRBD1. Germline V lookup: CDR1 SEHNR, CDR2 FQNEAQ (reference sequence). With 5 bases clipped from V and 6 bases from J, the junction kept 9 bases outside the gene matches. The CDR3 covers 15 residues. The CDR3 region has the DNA TGTGCCAGCAGCCGGGGACAGATTGATGATGAAAAACTGTTTTTT. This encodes CASSRGQIDDEKLFF.

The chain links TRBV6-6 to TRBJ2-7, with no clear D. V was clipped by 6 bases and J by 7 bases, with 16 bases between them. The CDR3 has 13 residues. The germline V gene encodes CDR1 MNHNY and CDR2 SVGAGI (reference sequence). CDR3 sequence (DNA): TGTGCCAGCAGCCTCAGGCCATATGCGGAGCAGTACTTC. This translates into CASSLRPYAEQYF.

The CDR3 nucleotides read TGTGCCACCAGCAGTGATGGAGGGCGGCAGCCCCAGCATTTT. It specifies CATSSDGGRQPQHF. The chain joins TRBV15 to TRBJ1-5; D remains unclear. Germline CDR1 reads LNHNV; CDR2 reads YYDKDF (reference sequence). V lost 3 bases and J lost 7, with 13 bases in between. There are 14 residues in the CDR3.

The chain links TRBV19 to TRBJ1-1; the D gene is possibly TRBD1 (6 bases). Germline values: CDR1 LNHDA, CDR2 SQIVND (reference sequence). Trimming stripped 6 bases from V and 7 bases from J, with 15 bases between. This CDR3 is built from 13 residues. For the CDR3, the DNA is TGTGCCAGTAGCTTTAACAGGGTAAATGAAGCTTTCTTT. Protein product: CASSFNRVNEAFF.

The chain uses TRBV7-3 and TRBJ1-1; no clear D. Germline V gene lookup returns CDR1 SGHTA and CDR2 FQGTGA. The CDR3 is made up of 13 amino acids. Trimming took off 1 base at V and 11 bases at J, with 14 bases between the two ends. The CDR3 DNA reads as TGTGCCAGCAGCTTAAGCCCCTCCGGGGAGGCTTTCTTT. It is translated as CASSLSPSGEAFF.

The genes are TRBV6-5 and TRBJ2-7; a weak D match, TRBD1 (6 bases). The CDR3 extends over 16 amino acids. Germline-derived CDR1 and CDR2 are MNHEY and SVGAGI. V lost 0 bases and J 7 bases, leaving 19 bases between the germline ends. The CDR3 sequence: CASSYSLSLERGEQYF. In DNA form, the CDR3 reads TGTGCCAGCAGTTACTCATTATCACTAGAGAGGGGGGAGCAGTACTTC.

CDR3 bases: TGTGCCAGCAGTTGGACAGTTAGGCCAAATTCACCCCTCCACTTT. Translating gives CASSWTVRPNSPLHF. This chain connects TRBV27 to TRBJ1-6, with D possibly TRBD1 on 6 matching bases. This CDR3 is 15 amino acids long. Trimming stripped 4 bases from V and 7 bases from J, with 14 bases between. Germline V gene sequence: CDR1 MNHEY, CDR2 SMNVEV (reference sequence).

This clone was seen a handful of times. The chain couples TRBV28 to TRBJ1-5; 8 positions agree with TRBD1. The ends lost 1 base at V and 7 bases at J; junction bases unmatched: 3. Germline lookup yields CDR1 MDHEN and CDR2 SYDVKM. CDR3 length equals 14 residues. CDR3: CASSLYRGSQPQHF. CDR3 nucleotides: TGTGCCAGCAGTTTATACAGGGGGAGCCAGCCCCAGCATTTT.

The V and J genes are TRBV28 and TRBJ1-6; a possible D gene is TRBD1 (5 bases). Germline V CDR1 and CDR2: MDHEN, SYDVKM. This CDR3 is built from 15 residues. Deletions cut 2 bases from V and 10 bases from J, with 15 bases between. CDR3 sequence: CASSLVRGGRSPLHF. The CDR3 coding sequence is TGTGCCAGCAGTTTAGTGCGGGGGGGAAGGTCACCCCTCCACTTT.

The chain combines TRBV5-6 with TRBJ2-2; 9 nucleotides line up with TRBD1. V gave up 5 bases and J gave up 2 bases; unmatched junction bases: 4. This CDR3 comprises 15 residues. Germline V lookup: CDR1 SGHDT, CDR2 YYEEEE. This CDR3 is CASRRQGGNTGELFF. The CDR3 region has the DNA TGTGCCAGCAGGCGACAGGGGGGAAACACCGGGGAGCTGTTTTTT.

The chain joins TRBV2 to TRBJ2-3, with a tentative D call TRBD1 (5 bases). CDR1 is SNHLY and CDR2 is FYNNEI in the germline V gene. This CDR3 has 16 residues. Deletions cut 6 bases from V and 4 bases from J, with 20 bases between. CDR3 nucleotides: TGTGCCAGCAGCCCCCGCAGGGCGGTAATTCCAGATACGCAGTATTTT. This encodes CASSPRRAVIPDTQYF.

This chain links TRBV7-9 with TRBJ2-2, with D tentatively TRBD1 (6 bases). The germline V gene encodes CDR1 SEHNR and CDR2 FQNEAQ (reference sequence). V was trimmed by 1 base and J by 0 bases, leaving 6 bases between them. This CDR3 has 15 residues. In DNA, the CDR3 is TGTGCCAGCAGCTTAGACAGGGCGAACACCGGGGAGCTGTTTTTT. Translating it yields CASSLDRANTGELFF.

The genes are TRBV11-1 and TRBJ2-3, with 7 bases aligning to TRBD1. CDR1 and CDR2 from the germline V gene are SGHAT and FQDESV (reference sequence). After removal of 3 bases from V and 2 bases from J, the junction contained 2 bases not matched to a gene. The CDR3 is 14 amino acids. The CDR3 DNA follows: TGTGCCAGCAGCTTGAGGGGGCTCACAGATACGCAGTATTTT. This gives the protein CASSLRGLTDTQYF.

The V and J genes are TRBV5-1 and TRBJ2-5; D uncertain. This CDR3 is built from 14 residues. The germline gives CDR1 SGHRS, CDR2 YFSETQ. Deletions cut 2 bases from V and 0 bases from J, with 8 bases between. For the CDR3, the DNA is TGCGCCAGCAGCTTTTACCAGTACCAAGAGACCCAGTACTTC. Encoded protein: CASSFYQYQETQYF.

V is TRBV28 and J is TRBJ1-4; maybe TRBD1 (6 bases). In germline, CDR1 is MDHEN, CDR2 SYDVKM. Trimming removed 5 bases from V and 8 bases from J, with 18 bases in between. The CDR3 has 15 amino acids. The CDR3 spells CASSAGAPGKEKLFF. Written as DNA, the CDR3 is TGTGCCAGCAGTGCGGGGGCTCCCGGGAAGGAAAAACTGTTTTTT.

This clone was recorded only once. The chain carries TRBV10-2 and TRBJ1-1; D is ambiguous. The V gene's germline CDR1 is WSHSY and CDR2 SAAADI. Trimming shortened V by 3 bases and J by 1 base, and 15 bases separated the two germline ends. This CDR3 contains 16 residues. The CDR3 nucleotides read TGCGCCAGCAGTGACGACACATACACCGGGAACACTGAAGCTTTCTTT. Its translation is CASSDDTYTGNTEAFF.

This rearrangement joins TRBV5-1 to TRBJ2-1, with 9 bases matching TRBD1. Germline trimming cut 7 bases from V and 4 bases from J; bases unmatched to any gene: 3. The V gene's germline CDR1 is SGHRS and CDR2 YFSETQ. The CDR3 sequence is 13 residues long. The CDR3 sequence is CASQQGAYNEQFF. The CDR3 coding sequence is TGCGCCAGCCAACAGGGGGCGTACAATGAGCAGTTCTTC.

The chain's CDR3 is CASSTLDGASNEKLFF. CDR3 sequence (DNA): TGTGCCAGCAGTACCCTAGATGGTGCTTCTAATGAAAAACTGTTTTTT. This chain uses TRBV28 with TRBJ1-4; the D is unclear. CDR1 is MDHEN, CDR2 SYDVKM, per germline. The V and J ends lost 5 bases and 3 bases respectively, with 16 bases between them. This CDR3 spans 16 amino acids.

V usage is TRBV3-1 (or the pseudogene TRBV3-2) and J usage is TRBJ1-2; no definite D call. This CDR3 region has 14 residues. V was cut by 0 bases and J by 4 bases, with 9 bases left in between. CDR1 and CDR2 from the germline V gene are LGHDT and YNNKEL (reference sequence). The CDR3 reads CASSQDEYSYGYTF. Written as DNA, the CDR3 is TGTGCCAGCAGCCAAGATGAGTACAGCTATGGCTACACCTTC.

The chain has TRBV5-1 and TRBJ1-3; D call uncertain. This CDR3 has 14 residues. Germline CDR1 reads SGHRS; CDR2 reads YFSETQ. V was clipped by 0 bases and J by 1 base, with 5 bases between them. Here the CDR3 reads CASSLETSGNTIYF. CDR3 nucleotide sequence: TGCGCCAGCAGCTTGGAGACTTCTGGAAACACCATATATTTT.

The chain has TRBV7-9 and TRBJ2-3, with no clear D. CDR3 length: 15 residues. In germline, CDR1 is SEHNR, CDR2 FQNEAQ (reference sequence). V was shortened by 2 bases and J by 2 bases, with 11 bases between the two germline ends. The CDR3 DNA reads TGTGCCAGCAGCTTAATAAATGAGGTCACAGATACGCAGTATTTT. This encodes CASSLINEVTDTQYF.